These T cell receptor beta chains were read from a single sample in a study of early T cells in non-severe SARS-CoV-2 infection. In TCRdb, the 5' RACE reads were re-called with MiXCR into one record per CDR3 protein. In the table there are 68,000 or so distinct CDR3 sequences, about 11% of which are singletons. Sequences were obtained from whole blood. The receptor source for this set is an adult who was a healthcare worker with PCR-confirmed SARS-CoV-2 infection or an uninfected control (not recorded which). CDR3s include the opening cysteine and the closing phenylalanine or tryptophan. Each record gives: D gene, J gene, clone size, V gene, CDR3 DNA, CDR3 protein. A D gene is named only where the DNA matches it firmly. Some rows mark clone size as missing; the rest say once, few, many or name a class of expanded clone.

D: NA
J: TRBJ2-2
size: many
V: TRBV12-3/TRBV12-4
DNA: TGTGCCAGCAGCCACCCGACTTGGGGCGGGGAGCTGTTTTTT
CDR3: CASSHPTWGGELFF

D: NA
J: TRBJ2-7
size: NA
V: TRBV29-1
DNA: TGCAGCGCAGAAAACAGGGACTCCTACGAGCAGTACTTC
CDR3: CSAENRDSYEQYF

D: NA
J: TRBJ2-7
size: many
V: TRBV11-2
DNA: TGTGCCAGCAGTCTTATTAGTAACGAGCAGTACTTC
CDR3: CASSLISNEQYF

D: NA
J: TRBJ1-1
size: few
V: TRBV14
DNA: TGTGCCAGCAGCCAAGCTTGGGCGGCGAACACTGAAGCTTTCTTT
CDR3: CASSQAWAANTEAFF

D: TRBD2
J: TRBJ2-7
size: few
V: TRBV29-1
DNA: TGCAGCGTTTGGGGGGGTAGATCCTACGAGCAGTACTTC
CDR3: CSVWGGRSYEQYF

D: NA
J: TRBJ1-3
size: many
V: TRBV2
DNA: TGTGCCTCCCGCCCGGGGAGCTCTGGAAACACCATATATTTT
CDR3: CASRPGSSGNTIYF

D: NA
J: TRBJ2-7
size: many
V: TRBV2
DNA: TGTGCCGGTCGTCGGGGGGCTCGCGAGCAGTACTTC
CDR3: CAGRRGAREQYF

D: NA
J: TRBJ2-2
size: few
V: TRBV5-5
DNA: TGTGCCAGCCGGGAGTTGGCCGGGGAGCTGTTTTTT
CDR3: CASRELAGELFF

D: TRBD1
J: TRBJ2-6
size: few
V: TRBV28
DNA: TGTGCCAGCAGTCCGGGACAGCTTACTGGGGCCAACGTCCTGACTTTC
CDR3: CASSPGQLTGANVLTF

D: NA
J: TRBJ2-7
size: NA
V: TRBV7-6
DNA: TGTGCCAGCAGCTTGAACCCTAGGTACGAGCAGTACTTC
CDR3: CASSLNPRYEQYF

D: TRBD2
J: TRBJ2-1
size: many
V: TRBV20-1
DNA: TGCAGTGTGGGGAGGGCGGTTATTGGTGAGCAGTTCTTC
CDR3: CSVGRAVIGEQFF

D: TRBD1
J: TRBJ1-6
size: few
V: TRBV9
DNA: TGTGCCAGCAGCGTAGCGGTAGGGGGCGAGAATTCACCCCTCCACTTT
CDR3: CASSVAVGGENSPLHF

D: TRBD1
J: TRBJ2-7
size: few
V: TRBV6-2/TRBV6-3
DNA: TGTGCCAGCAGTGTAACCGGGACAGGCTTCTACGAGCAGTACTTC
CDR3: CASSVTGTGFYEQYF

D: TRBD2
J: TRBJ2-1
size: few
V: TRBV9
DNA: TGTGCCAGCAGCGTAGCAGGACTAGCGGGGGGCTACAATGAGCAGTTCTTC
CDR3: CASSVAGLAGGYNEQFF

D: TRBD1
J: TRBJ1-6
size: NA
V: TRBV30
DNA: TGTGCCTGGACGGGAAGACAGGGTAATTCACCCCTCCACTTT
CDR3: CAWTGRQGNSPLHF

D: TRBD1
J: TRBJ1-1
size: many
V: TRBV5-4
DNA: TGTGCCAGCAGCCCGACACTACAGGGGATGAACACTGAAGCTTTCTTT
CDR3: CASSPTLQGMNTEAFF

D: NA
J: TRBJ1-5
size: few
V: TRBV19
DNA: TGTGCCAGTAGTAAGGGGAGCAATCAGCCCCAGCATTTT
CDR3: CASSKGSNQPQHF

D: NA
J: TRBJ2-1
size: few
V: TRBV18
DNA: TGTGCCAGCTCACCACCGGGCGGGAATGGGGAGTATGAGCAGTTCTTC
CDR3: CASSPPGGNGEYEQFF

D: NA
J: TRBJ1-6
size: few
V: TRBV5-1
DNA: TGCGCCAGCAGCTTGGAAGCCGCTCATAATTCACCCCTCCACTTT
CDR3: CASSLEAAHNSPLHF

D: TRBD2
J: TRBJ2-1
size: few
V: TRBV20-1
DNA: TGCAGTGCTAGAGATCTTTTGGGCGGGAGGACCCCCTACAATGAGCAGTTCTTC
CDR3: CSARDLLGGRTPYNEQFF

D: NA
J: TRBJ2-7
size: NA
V: TRBV20-1
DNA: TGCAGTGCTAGGGACAGCCTTTGGGAGCAGTACTTC
CDR3: CSARDSLWEQYF

D: NA
J: TRBJ1-2
size: NA
V: TRBV10-2
DNA: TGCGCCAGCAGTGATAAAGGCAGAGGCGTCTATGGCTACACCTTC
CDR3: CASSDKGRGVYGYTF

D: NA
J: TRBJ1-2
size: many
V: TRBV24-1
DNA: TGTGCCACCAGTGATTTTCTGGGGAGCGGCTACACCTTC
CDR3: CATSDFLGSGYTF

D: NA
J: TRBJ2-5
size: few
V: TRBV20-1
DNA: TGCAGTGCACCGGTTCAAGAGACCCAGTACTTC
CDR3: CSAPVQETQYF

D: TRBD2
J: TRBJ2-7
size: many
V: TRBV3-1
DNA: TGTGCCAGCAGTTACAAGGGAGGGCCAAGCTCCTACGAGCAGTACTTC
CDR3: CASSYKGGPSSYEQYF

D: TRBD2
J: TRBJ2-7
size: few
V: TRBV3-1
DNA: TGTGCCAGCAGCCCCGGTGGTAGCGGGGTCTACGAGCAGTACTTC
CDR3: CASSPGGSGVYEQYF

D: TRBD1
J: TRBJ1-3
size: few
V: TRBV5-1
DNA: TGCGCCAGCAGCTTCCGACAGGGCGGTGGAAACACCATATATTTT
CDR3: CASSFRQGGGNTIYF

D: NA
J: TRBJ2-3
size: NA
V: TRBV29-1
DNA: TGCAGCGCTAGGGGACGGACTAGCACAGATACGCAGTATTTT
CDR3: CSARGRTSTDTQYF

D: TRBD1
J: TRBJ1-1
size: NA
V: TRBV28
DNA: TGTGCCAGCAGTCCAGGGGACAGGAGCACTGAAGCTTTCTTT
CDR3: CASSPGDRSTEAFF

D: NA
J: TRBJ2-7
size: few
V: TRBV10-3
DNA: TGTGCCATCAGTGATCGGGAGAGCCCCTACGAGCAGTACTTC
CDR3: CAISDRESPYEQYF

D: TRBD1
J: TRBJ2-1
size: NA
V: TRBV24-1
DNA: TGTGCCACCAGTGACCATGACAGGGGCGCGCTAAGCTCCTACAATGAGCAGTTCTTC
CDR3: CATSDHDRGALSSYNEQFF

D: TRBD2
J: TRBJ2-3
size: few
V: TRBV20-1
DNA: TGCAGTGCTAGTATCCCGGGAGGGGGCACAGATACGCAGTATTTT
CDR3: CSASIPGGGTDTQYF

D: TRBD2
J: TRBJ2-5
size: many
V: TRBV7-9
DNA: TGTGCCAGCAGCTTAGCTAGCGGGACGCAAGAGACCCAGTACTTC
CDR3: CASSLASGTQETQYF

D: NA
J: TRBJ2-5
size: few
V: TRBV12-3/TRBV12-4
DNA: TGTGCCAGCAGTTTTATACCCGGAGGGACCCAGTACTTC
CDR3: CASSFIPGGTQYF

D: NA
J: TRBJ1-2
size: many
V: TRBV27
DNA: TGTGCCAGCAGTTTATCGCCACAGAGCTATGGCTACACCTTC
CDR3: CASSLSPQSYGYTF

D: NA
J: TRBJ1-4
size: NA
V: TRBV30
DNA: TGTGCCTGGAGTGTGGAAAAACTGTTTTTT
CDR3: CAWSVEKLFF

D: NA
J: TRBJ2-7
size: few
V: TRBV7-6
DNA: TGTGCCAGCAGCCCTCATAGCTACGAGCAGTACTTC
CDR3: CASSPHSYEQYF

D: NA
J: TRBJ2-6
size: NA
V: TRBV3-1
DNA: TGTGCCAGCAGCCAAGACGGGAGCTCTGGGGCCAACGTCCTGACTTTC
CDR3: CASSQDGSSGANVLTF

D: TRBD2
J: TRBJ2-5
size: NA
V: TRBV7-9
DNA: TGTGCCAGCGGGCTAGCGGGAGAGACCCAGTACTTC
CDR3: CASGLAGETQYF

D: TRBD2
J: TRBJ2-7
size: NA
V: TRBV3-1
DNA: TGTGCCAGCAGCCAAGGGCTAGCGGTCGCCTACGAGCAGTACTTC
CDR3: CASSQGLAVAYEQYF

D: NA
J: TRBJ2-1
size: many
V: TRBV20-1
DNA: TGCAGTGCTAGGTGGGGGAGCTCCTACAATGAGCAGTTCTTC
CDR3: CSARWGSSYNEQFF

D: TRBD1
J: TRBJ1-1
size: many
V: TRBV12-5
DNA: TGTGCTAGTGCCCAGGGGGCGCGAGGCACTGAAGCTTTCTTT
CDR3: CASAQGARGTEAFF

D: NA
J: TRBJ1-6
size: NA
V: TRBV4-3
DNA: TGCGCCAGCAGCCAAGCTACGGAATCCTATAATTCACCCCTCCACTTT
CDR3: CASSQATESYNSPLHF

D: NA
J: TRBJ2-3
size: few
V: TRBV10-3
DNA: TGTGCCCTGTGGACGGGAGAAACCACAGATACGCAGTATTTT
CDR3: CALWTGETTDTQYF

D: NA
J: TRBJ1-1
size: NA
V: TRBV20-1
DNA: TGCAGTGCGACTTACGGGCGCAACACTGAAGCTTTCTTT
CDR3: CSATYGRNTEAFF

D: NA
J: TRBJ2-5
size: NA
V: TRBV6-1
DNA: TGTGCCAGCGGGGAACAGACGGGTAAAGAGACCCAGTACTTC
CDR3: CASGEQTGKETQYF

D: TRBD2
J: TRBJ2-1
size: NA
V: TRBV19
DNA: TGTGCCAGTAGTCTTGGGACTAGCGGGATGAGCTCCTACAATGAGCAGTTCTTC
CDR3: CASSLGTSGMSSYNEQFF

D: TRBD2
J: TRBJ2-1
size: NA
V: TRBV7-2
DNA: TGTGCCAGCAGCTTGGATGGGACTAGCGGTTTTATGGACAATGAGCAGTTCTTC
CDR3: CASSLDGTSGFMDNEQFF

D: NA
J: TRBJ2-2
size: many
V: TRBV7-3
DNA: TGTGCCAGCAGCCCAGGGCATACCGGGGAGCTGTTTTTT
CDR3: CASSPGHTGELFF

D: NA
J: TRBJ2-1
size: few
V: TRBV11-2
DNA: TGTGCCAGCAGCTTACGGTTGAGGGATTGGGACAATGAGCAGTTCTTC
CDR3: CASSLRLRDWDNEQFF

D: NA
J: TRBJ2-7
size: few
V: TRBV20-1
DNA: TGCAGTGCTAGTCGAGCCTACGAGCAGTACTTC
CDR3: CSASRAYEQYF

D: NA
J: TRBJ2-7
size: many
V: TRBV9
DNA: TGTGCCAGCAGCGAGGGATTCTCCTACGAGCAGTACTTC
CDR3: CASSEGFSYEQYF

D: TRBD1
J: TRBJ1-2
size: many
V: TRBV4-3
DNA: TGCGCCAGCAGCCCAATTGGGACAGGGGCGATTTACACCTTC
CDR3: CASSPIGTGAIYTF

D: NA
J: TRBJ2-7
size: NA
V: TRBV28
DNA: TGTGCCAGCAGTCCCATCCCGAACGGACTTCACCAGTACTTC
CDR3: CASSPIPNGLHQYF